This is a list of T cell receptor beta chains from one sample in a study of shared clonotypes between healthy human individuals. The repertoire was sequenced with immunoSEQ multiplex PCR; TCRdb's copy has only in-frame clones and lacks some. The table lists about a million clones, around three quarters of them singletons. Sample: memory CD4+ T cells from PBMCs. The receptors come from a man aged 18 to 30 in good health. Some clones in this sample may be carry-over from other donors' samples. CDR3s include the opening cysteine and the closing phenylalanine or tryptophan. Each record gives: CDR3 length, V gene, D gene, clone size, J gene, CDR3 DNA, CDR3 protein. D genes are given only for firm matches. Clone sizes are given selectively: once, few, many, or a class where the clone is expanded.

12	TRBV6-1	TRBD1	-	TRBJ1-2	TGTGCCAGCTTACAGGGGGCTCGGGGCTACACCTTC	CASLQGARGYTF
14	TRBV28	-	-	TRBJ2-6	TGTGCCACCATAGGGGTGCTTGGGGCCAACGTCCTGACTTTC	CATIGVLGANVLTF
14	TRBV7-9	-	-	TRBJ2-5	TGTGCCAGCAGCCAGAGGACTTCTCGGGAGACCCAGTACTTC	CASSQRTSRETQYF
14	TRBV7-2	TRBD2	-	TRBJ2-7	TGTGCCAGCAGCTCCCTAGCGGGAGGCTACGAGCAGTACTTC	CASSSLAGGYEQYF
14	TRBV5-1	-	-	TRBJ1-2	TGCGCCAGCAGTAGGGAGGAGGCAGGCTATGGCTACACCTTC	CASSREEAGYGYTF
16	TRBV5-4	TRBD2	-	TRBJ2-5	TGTGCCAGCAGCCAGGGACTAGCGGGAAGACGAGAGACCCAGTACTTC	CASSQGLAGRRETQYF
13	TRBV29-1	-	few	TRBJ1-4	TGCAGCGTTCGCCGGGGTGCTGGCGAAAAACTGTTTTTT	CSVRRGAGEKLFF
12	TRBV6-5	TRBD1	-	TRBJ1-2	TGTGCCAGCAGTGGACAGGAGTATGGCTACACCTTC	CASSGQEYGYTF
15	TRBV28	-	-	TRBJ1-1	TGTGCCAGCAGTTTGCTCGGGACACCTAACACTGAAGCTTTCTTT	CASSLLGTPNTEAFF
18	TRBV18	-	-	TRBJ1-1	TGTGCCAGCTCACCACTCCCCGGATCGGCAGGGGTAAACACTGAAGCTTTCTTT	CASSPLPGSAGVNTEAFF
15	TRBV29-1	TRBD2	-	TRBJ2-1	TGCAGCGCCGGGTTCGGGGCAGCGGGAGGGAATGAGCAGTTCTTC	CSAGFGAAGGNEQFF
13	TRBV6-1	TRBD1	-	TRBJ2-1	TGTGCCAGCAGTCCGGGACAGGGACGCTCTGAGTTCTTC	CASSPGQGRSEFF
14	TRBV30	-	-	TRBJ1-2	TGTGCCTCCGAAACTTGGGACCCTAGTTATGGCTACACCTTC	CASETWDPSYGYTF
16	TRBV7-2	-	-	TRBJ1-4	TGTGCCAGCAGCCGTTACTCGGGACTGGTTAATGAAAAACTGTTTTTT	CASSRYSGLVNEKLFF
16	TRBV4-1	-	once	TRBJ2-1	TGCGCCAGCAGCCAAGATCCGCCAGGGTCCTACAATGAGCAGTTCTTC	CASSQDPPGSYNEQFF
13	TRBV5-1	-	-	TRBJ2-1	TGCGCCAGCAGCGAACCGGACAGCAATGAGCAGTTCTTC	CASSEPDSNEQFF
14	TRBV18	-	-	TRBJ1-2	TGTGCCAGCTCGCCCTCAGGGTTCACCAGTGGCTACACCTTC	CASSPSGFTSGYTF
13	TRBV5-1	-	-	TRBJ2-5	TGCGCCAGCAGTCGGGCCCCTGCAGAGACCCAGTACTTC	CASSRAPAETQYF
15	TRBV6-1	-	-	TRBJ2-5	TGTGCCAGCAGGCTCAGTCACGGGGACACCCGGACCCAGTACTTC	CASRLSHGDTRTQYF
15	TRBV5-1	-	-	TRBJ2-1	TGCGCCAGCAGCTTAGGCGGCCCGGGGAACAATGAGCAGTTCTTC	CASSLGGPGNNEQFF
14	TRBV11-3	-	once	TRBJ2-3	TGTGCCAGCAGCGTGGGATTCGGGCCAGATACGCAGTATTTT	CASSVGFGPDTQYF
15	TRBV6-5	-	-	TRBJ1-3	TGTGCCAGCCGATTACCGCTTAGCTCTGGAAACACCATATATTTT	CASRLPLSSGNTIYF
13	TRBV11-3	-	-	TRBJ2-7	TGTGCCAGCAGCCCCGGACCCCCCTACGAGCAGTACTTC	CASSPGPPYEQYF
14	TRBV28	-	-	TRBJ2-1	TGTGCCAGCAGTTCCCGGATGCAGGGCGATGAGCAGTTCTTC	CASSSRMQGDEQFF
13	TRBV2	-	-	TRBJ2-7	TGTGCCAGCACAGGGGGCGGGAGAGACGAGCAGTACTTC	CASTGGGRDEQYF
15	TRBV7-3	-	once	TRBJ1-2	TGTGCCAGCAGCTTAATGGGCGGACCTAACTATGGCTACACCTTC	CASSLMGGPNYGYTF
15	TRBV7-9	TRBD1	-	TRBJ1-5	TGTGCCAGCAGCTCCGTAGGGACAGGAAATCAGCCCCAGCATTTT	CASSSVGTGNQPQHF
18	TRBV28	TRBD1	-	TRBJ1-3	TGTGCCAGCAGTTTATGGAACCCGGGACAGGGCTCTGGAAACACCATATATTTT	CASSLWNPGQGSGNTIYF
15	TRBV5-1	TRBD1	few	TRBJ1-2	TGCGCCAGCAGCTTGAACAGGGGGCAGGGCTATGGCTACACCTTC	CASSLNRGQGYGYTF
10	TRBV29-1	-	-	TRBJ1-1	TGCAGCGCCCAAAACACTGAAGCTTTCTTT	CSAQNTEAFF
14	TRBV7-2	-	few	TRBJ2-1	TGTGCCAGCAGCTTAGCTAATACCTACAATGAGCAGTTCTTC	CASSLANTYNEQFF
16	TRBV18	TRBD1	-	TRBJ1-3	TGTGCCAGCTCACCAGGGACAGGCATCTCTGGAAACACCATATATTTT	CASSPGTGISGNTIYF
12	TRBV7-2	-	once	TRBJ2-1	TGTGCCAGCAGCTTAGATTGGAGGGAGCAGTTCTTC	CASSLDWREQFF
14	TRBV29-1	TRBD1	-	TRBJ1-1	TGCAGCGTGCATGGGAGGACAGGGAGCACTGAAGCTTTCTTT	CSVHGRTGSTEAFF
12	TRBV28	TRBD2	-	TRBJ2-7	TGTGCCAGCAGCCTGACTAGCGGCGAGCAGTACTTC	CASSLTSGEQYF
14	TRBV29-1	-	once	TRBJ2-1	TGCAGCGTTGAATTCTCTGGCGTCTACAATGAGCAGTTCTTC	CSVEFSGVYNEQFF
12	TRBV5-1	-	once	TRBJ2-1	TGCGCCAGCAGTCGGATAGGCAATGAGCAGTTCTTC	CASSRIGNEQFF
14	TRBV29-1	TRBD2	-	TRBJ2-1	TGCAGCGTTGACGGCACTAGCGGGAGCCATGAGCAGTTCTTC	CSVDGTSGSHEQFF
15	TRBV5-4	-	-	TRBJ2-1	TGTGCCAGCAGCTGGCAATCAGGCTCCTACAATGAGCAGTTCTTC	CASSWQSGSYNEQFF
15	TRBV7-3	TRBD2	-	TRBJ2-5	TGTGCCAGCAGCTGGACTAGCGGGAAACAAGAGACCCAGTACTTC	CASSWTSGKQETQYF
15	TRBV27	TRBD1	-	TRBJ1-1	TGTGCCAGCAGTTGGGACAGGGGGCTGAACACTGAAGCTTTCTTT	CASSWDRGLNTEAFF
15	TRBV7-2	TRBD1	-	TRBJ1-4	TGTGCCAGCAGCGGAGGAGGGGGCCTCGGAGAAAAACTGTTTTTT	CASSGGGGLGEKLFF
13	TRBV2	-	once	TRBJ2-3	TGTGCCAGCAGCCCCGAGTCAACAGATACGCAGTATTTT	CASSPESTDTQYF
13	TRBV5-4	-	-	TRBJ2-7	TGTGCCAGCAGCTTGAGGGGCTCCCGGGAGCAGTACTTC	CASSLRGSREQYF
17	TRBV5-1	TRBD2	-	TRBJ2-3	TGCGCCAGCAGCTCTCCCCCCGGGACTAGCGTTCAAGATACGCAGTATTTT	CASSSPPGTSVQDTQYF
17	TRBV7-9	-	-	TRBJ2-7	TGTGCCAGCAGCTTTTCCGGGCTCGCCCTCTTACCCTACGAGCAGTACTTC	CASSFSGLALLPYEQYF
17	TRBV5-1	TRBD1	-	TRBJ2-6	TGCGCCAGCAGCTGGATGACAGGGGAAAATGGGGCCAACGTCCTGACTTTC	CASSWMTGENGANVLTF
13	TRBV10-3	-	-	TRBJ1-1	TGTGCCATCAGTGAACCCGGGCTGGCTGAAGCTTTCTTT	CAISEPGLAEAFF
14	TRBV5-6	-	-	TRBJ2-3	TGTGCCAGCAGCTTGTCCAGGGGAGCAGATACGCAGTATTTT	CASSLSRGADTQYF
12	TRBV21-1	-	many	TRBJ1-1	TGTGCCAGCAGAAGGGGGGAGGCTGAAGCTTTCTTT	CASRRGEAEAFF
14	TRBV15	-	-	TRBJ1-2	TGTGCCACCAGCAGAGCGGGAGGGCCTGGTGGCTACACCTTC	CATSRAGGPGGYTF
15	TRBV11-2	TRBD2	-	TRBJ2-7	TGTGCCAGCAGCTCGACAGCGGGAGCTACCTACGAGCAGTACTTC	CASSSTAGATYEQYF
16	TRBV5-8	TRBD1	-	TRBJ1-4	TGTGCCAGCAGCTCGGGCCGGACAGGCTCCAATGAAAAACTGTTTTTT	CASSSGRTGSNEKLFF
13	TRBV5-4	-	once	TRBJ2-7	TGTGCCAGCAGCTTAGGCACGACCGACGAGCAGTACTTC	CASSLGTTDEQYF
17	TRBV28	-	-	TRBJ1-5	TGTGCCAGCACTTCTCTCGGGGACGAAGATAGCAATCAGCCCCAGCATTTT	CASTSLGDEDSNQPQHF
14	TRBV7-9	TRBD2	-	TRBJ2-1	TGTGCCAGCCTAAGCGGGAGGGCCTACAATGAGCAGTTCTTC	CASLSGRAYNEQFF
15	TRBV5-4	-	-	TRBJ2-1	TGTGCCAGCAGCTTCGGGGGCCCGGTCATCAATGAGCAGTTCTTC	CASSFGGPVINEQFF
15	TRBV7-9	-	-	TRBJ2-1	TGTGCCAGCAGCTTCCCGCCCGGGGCCCGGGATGAGCAGTTCTTC	CASSFPPGARDEQFF
14	TRBV9	TRBD1	-	TRBJ2-1	TGTGCCAGCAGCGGGGGACAGACCTACAATGAGCAGTTCTTC	CASSGGQTYNEQFF